This entry is about one TCR beta chain. Its antigen is not identified. This sample was included in a study of cytomegalovirus exposure and HLA in healthy donors. Background on the study: There were 100 million to 130 million unique TCR beta sequences, drawn from about 179 million T cells, in an earlier analysis.

This CDR3 is 15 amino acids long. The trim removed 4 bases at V and 5 bases at J, leaving 5 bases unmatched. Per the germline V gene, CDR1 is SGHNT and CDR2 is YYREEE (reference sequence). Study-wide results and limits: Evidence from a later analysis indicated that most CMV-associated TCR beta chains looked HLA-restricted.

PCR amplification relied on 60 Vbeta primers (plus 13 Jbeta primers). Data came from immunoSEQ multiplex PCR; TCRdb stores just in-frame clones and leaves some out. The repertoire has some 150,000 clones, roughly 80% of them found once; the top ten carry approximately 7.7%. The sample was PBMCs. This receptor was identified in a man aged 30-40 years in good health and CMV-seropositive. The chain is built from TRBV5-4 and TRBJ1-4, with TRBD1 identical over 10 bases. The CDR3 nucleotides read TGTGCCAGCAGCCTCGGGGGACAGGGGAATGAAAAACTGTTTTTT. This encodes CASSLGGQGNEKLFF.